Sequencing of this TCR beta chain was carried out in a study of metastatic and nonmetastatic thyroid tumors. Study overall: From malignant and benign thyroid patients, repertoires in blood and in tumor or nodule tissue were compared. Overall study results and limits: When malignant thyroid tumors were compared with benign nodules, TCR beta diversity was reportedly significantly higher in the malignant tumors. This held in both blood and tumor samples.

Original data processing: What underpinned the distant-metastasis classifier for papillary thyroid cancer was the set of CDR3 differences across clinicopathological groups. TCRdb reprocessed the PCR reads via MiXCR. In this record, the V and J calls reflect TCRdb's handling and not the investigators' own analysis. The table shows some 90,000 clones, with roughly 8.6% occurring only once. The CDR3 extends over 14 amino acids. CDR1 is SGHDT and CDR2 is YYEEEE in the germline V gene. Trimming removed 3 bases from V and 0 bases from J; junction bases left unmatched: 3. Ahead of thyroid surgery, no patient had received treatment of any kind. Concerning this clone itself: What it binds is not known.

The chain couples TRBV5-6 to TRBJ2-7, with 7 nucleotides matching TRBD2. The clonotype was recovered from a female donor with papillary thyroid cancer or a benign thyroid nodule (not recorded which). Some clones in this sample may be carry-over from other donors' samples. Sequencing was done on a sample of blood. CDR3 coding DNA: TGTGCCAGCAGCTGGGACTACACCTCCTACGAGCAGTACTTC. It translates to CASSWDYTSYEQYF.